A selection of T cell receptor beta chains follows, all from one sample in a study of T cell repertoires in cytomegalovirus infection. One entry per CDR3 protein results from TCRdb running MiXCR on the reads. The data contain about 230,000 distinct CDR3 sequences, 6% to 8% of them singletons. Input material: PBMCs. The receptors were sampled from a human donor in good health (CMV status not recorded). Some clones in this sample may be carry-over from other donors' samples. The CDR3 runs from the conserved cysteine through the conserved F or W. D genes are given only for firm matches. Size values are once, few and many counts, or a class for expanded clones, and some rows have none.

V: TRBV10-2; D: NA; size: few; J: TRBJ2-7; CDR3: CASSLKGLFYEQYF; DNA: TGCGCCAGCAGTCTCAAGGGACTCTTCTACGAGCAGTACTTC
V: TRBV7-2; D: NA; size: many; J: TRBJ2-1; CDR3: CASSPGHNFHNEQFF; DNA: TGTGCCAGCAGCCCGGGACATAACTTTCACAATGAGCAGTTCTTC
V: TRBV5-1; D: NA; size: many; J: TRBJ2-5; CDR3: CASSPGSGETQYF; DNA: TGCGCCAGCAGCCCAGGCAGCGGGGAGACCCAGTACTTC
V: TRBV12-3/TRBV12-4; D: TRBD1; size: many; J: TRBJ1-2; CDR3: CASSLDRGLGNGYTF; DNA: TGTGCCAGCAGTTTAGACAGGGGTTTGGGTAATGGCTACACCTTC
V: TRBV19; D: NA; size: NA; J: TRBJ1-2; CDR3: CASSIGGDGYGYTF; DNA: TGTGCCAGTAGTATTGGAGGGGACGGGTATGGCTACACCTTC
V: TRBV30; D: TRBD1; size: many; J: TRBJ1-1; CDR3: CAWRLRDREETEAFF; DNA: TGTGCCTGGAGACTTCGGGACAGGGAAGAGACTGAAGCTTTCTTT
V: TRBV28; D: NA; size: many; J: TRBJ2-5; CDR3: CASRARDRSWETQYF; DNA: TGTGCCAGCAGAGCTCGGGACCGATCATGGGAGACCCAGTACTTC
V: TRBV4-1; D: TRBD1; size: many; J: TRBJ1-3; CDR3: CASSQDAGGRNTIYF; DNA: TGCGCCAGCAGCCAAGATGCAGGGGGCAGGAACACCATATATTTT
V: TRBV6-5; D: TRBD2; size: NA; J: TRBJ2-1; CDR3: CACLAGDEQFF; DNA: TGTGCCTGCTTAGCGGGGGATGAGCAGTTCTTC
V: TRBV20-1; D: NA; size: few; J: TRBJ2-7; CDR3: CSASVAGYEQYF; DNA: TGCAGTGCCAGTGTTGCGGGCTACGAGCAGTACTTC
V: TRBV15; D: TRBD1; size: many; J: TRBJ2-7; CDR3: CATSRDPGQGSHEQYF; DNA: TGTGCCACCAGCAGAGACCCGGGACAGGGGTCCCACGAGCAGTACTTC
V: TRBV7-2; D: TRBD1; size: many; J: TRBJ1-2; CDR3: CASSLATQARQGSGYGYTF; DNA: TGTGCCAGCAGCTTAGCGACACAGGCGAGACAGGGCTCGGGCTATGGCTACACCTTC
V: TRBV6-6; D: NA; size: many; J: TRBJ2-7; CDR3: CASSYSPGQGTYEQYF; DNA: TGTGCCAGCAGTTACTCTCCGGGGCAAGGAACCTACGAGCAGTACTTC
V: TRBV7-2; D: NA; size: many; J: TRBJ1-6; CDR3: CASSLVQFGNSPLHF; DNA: TGTGCCAGCAGCTTAGTACAGTTTGGGAATTCACCCCTCCACTTT
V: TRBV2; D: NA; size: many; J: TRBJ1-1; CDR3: CASSEGPVTEAFF; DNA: TGTGCCAGCAGTGAGGGACCGGTCACTGAAGCTTTCTTT
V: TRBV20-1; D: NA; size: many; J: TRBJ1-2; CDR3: CSARPTRAGYGYTF; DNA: TGCAGTGCTAGACCGACCCGGGCCGGCTATGGCTACACCTTC
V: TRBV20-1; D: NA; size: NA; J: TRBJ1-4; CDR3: CSARDGRGVTNEKLFF; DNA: TGCAGTGCTAGAGATGGCAGGGGAGTAACTAATGAAAAACTGTTTTTT
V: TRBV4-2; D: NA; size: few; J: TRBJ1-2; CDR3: CASSQTDSQWSNGYTF; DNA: TGTGCCAGCAGCCAAACGGACAGTCAGTGGTCTAATGGCTACACCTTC
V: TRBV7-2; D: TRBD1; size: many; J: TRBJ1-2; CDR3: CASSLADRGYGYTF; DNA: TGTGCCAGCAGCTTAGCCGACAGGGGATATGGCTACACCTTC
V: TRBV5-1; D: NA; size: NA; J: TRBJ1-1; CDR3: CASSTGPGMNTEAFF; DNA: TGCGCCAGCAGCACAGGTCCGGGAATGAACACTGAAGCTTTCTTT
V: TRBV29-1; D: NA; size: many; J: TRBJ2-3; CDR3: CSVVGGKSTDTQYF; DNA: TGCAGCGTTGTTGGGGGTAAGAGCACAGATACGCAGTATTTT
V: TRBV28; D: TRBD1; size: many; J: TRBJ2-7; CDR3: CASSSRDRPIHEQYF; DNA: TGTGCCAGCAGTTCCCGGGACAGGCCAATTCACGAGCAGTACTTC
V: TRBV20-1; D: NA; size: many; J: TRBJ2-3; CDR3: CSARDRIGPTDTQYF; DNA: TGCAGTGCTAGAGATCGGATCGGACCCACAGATACGCAGTATTTT
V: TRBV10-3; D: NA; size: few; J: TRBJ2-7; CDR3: CAISETRDSYEQYF; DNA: TGTGCCATCAGTGAAACTCGTGACTCCTACGAGCAGTACTTC
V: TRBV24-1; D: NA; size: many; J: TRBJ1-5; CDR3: CATSETGFGNQPQHF; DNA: TGTGCCACCAGTGAAACAGGTTTCGGCAATCAGCCCCAGCATTTT
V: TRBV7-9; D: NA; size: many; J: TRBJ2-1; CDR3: CASSSSLRGANEQFF; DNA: TGTGCCAGCAGCTCCAGTCTCCGTGGGGCCAATGAGCAGTTCTTC
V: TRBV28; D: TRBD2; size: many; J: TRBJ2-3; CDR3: CASSSPAAGGSDTQYF; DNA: TGTGCCAGCAGTTCGCCGGCAGCGGGGGGGTCGGATACGCAGTATTTT
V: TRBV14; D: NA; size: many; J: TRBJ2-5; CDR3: CASSRGGQQETQYF; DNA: TGTGCCAGCAGCCGAGGAGGGCAGCAAGAGACCCAGTACTTC
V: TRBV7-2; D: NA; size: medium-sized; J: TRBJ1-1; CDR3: CASSLIGTEAFF; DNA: TGTGCCAGCAGCTTAATTGGGACTGAAGCTTTCTTT
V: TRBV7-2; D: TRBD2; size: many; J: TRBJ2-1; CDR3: CASSRTSGGYEQFF; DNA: TGTGCCAGCAGCCGGACTAGCGGGGGGTATGAGCAGTTCTTC
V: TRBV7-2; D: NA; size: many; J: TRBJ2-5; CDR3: CASTTTTQETQYF; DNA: TGTGCCAGCACCACAACTACCCAAGAGACCCAGTACTTC
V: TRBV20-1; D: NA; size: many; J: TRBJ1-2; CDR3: CSATETFPSLHGYTF; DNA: TGCAGTGCTACAGAGACATTCCCCTCCCTCCATGGCTACACCTTC
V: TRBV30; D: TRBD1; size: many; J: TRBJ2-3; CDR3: CAWSVRTGSTDTQYF; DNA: TGTGCCTGGAGTGTACGGACAGGTAGCACAGATACGCAGTATTTT
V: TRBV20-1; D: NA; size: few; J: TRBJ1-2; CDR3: CSAGQRGLHGYTF; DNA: TGCAGTGCTGGACAGCGGGGACTGCATGGCTACACCTTC
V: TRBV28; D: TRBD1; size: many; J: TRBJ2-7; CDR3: CASSPAGTGSHEQYF; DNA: TGTGCCAGCAGTCCCGCCGGGACAGGGTCCCACGAGCAGTACTTC
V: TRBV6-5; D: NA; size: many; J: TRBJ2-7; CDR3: CASSYSGGNEQYF; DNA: TGTGCCAGCAGTTACTCAGGAGGGAACGAGCAGTACTTC
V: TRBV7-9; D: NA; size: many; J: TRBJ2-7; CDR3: CASSPRTAIYEQYF; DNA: TGTGCCAGCAGCCCAAGGACAGCGATCTACGAGCAGTACTTC
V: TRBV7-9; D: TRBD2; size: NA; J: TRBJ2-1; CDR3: CASSITSGGQFF; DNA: TGTGCCAGCAGCATTACTAGCGGGGGGCAGTTCTTC
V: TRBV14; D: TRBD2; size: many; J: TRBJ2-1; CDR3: CASSRVAGDFYNEQFF; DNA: TGTGCCAGCAGCCGCGTAGCGGGGGATTTCTACAATGAGCAGTTCTTC
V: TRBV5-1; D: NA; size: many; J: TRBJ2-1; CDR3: CASSLGTRQGGYNEQFF; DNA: TGCGCCAGCAGCTTGGGAACACGTCAGGGAGGCTACAATGAGCAGTTCTTC
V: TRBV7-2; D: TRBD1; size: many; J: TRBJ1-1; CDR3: CASSLQGARTEAFF; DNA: TGTGCCAGCAGCCTACAGGGGGCTCGGACTGAAGCTTTCTTT
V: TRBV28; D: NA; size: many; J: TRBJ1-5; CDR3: CASSLGSGFDQPQHF; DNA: TGTGCCAGCAGTTTAGGTTCGGGGTTCGATCAGCCCCAGCATTTT
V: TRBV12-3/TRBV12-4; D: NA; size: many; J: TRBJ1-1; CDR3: CASSKGGEAFF; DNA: TGTGCCAGCAGCAAGGGAGGGGAAGCTTTCTTT
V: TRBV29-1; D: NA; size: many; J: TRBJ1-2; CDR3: CSVEDGYYGYTF; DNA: TGCAGCGTTGAAGACGGTTACTATGGCTACACCTTC
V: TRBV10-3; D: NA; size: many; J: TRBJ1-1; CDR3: CAISADTSEAFF; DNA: TGTGCCATCAGTGCAGACACTTCTGAAGCTTTCTTT
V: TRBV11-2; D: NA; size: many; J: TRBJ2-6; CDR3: CASSGDFLSGANVLTF; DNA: TGTGCCAGCAGCGGCGACTTCCTCTCTGGGGCCAACGTCCTGACTTTC
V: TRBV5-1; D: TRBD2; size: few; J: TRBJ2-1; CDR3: CASSLVGGVFNEQFF; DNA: TGCGCCAGCAGCTTGGTCGGGGGGGTCTTCAATGAGCAGTTCTTC
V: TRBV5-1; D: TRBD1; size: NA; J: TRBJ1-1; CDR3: CASSSIQGSNTEAFF; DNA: TGCGCCAGCAGCTCCATACAGGGGTCGAACACTGAAGCTTTCTTT
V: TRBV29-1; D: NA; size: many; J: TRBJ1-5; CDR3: CSVGTGSNQPQHF; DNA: TGCAGCGTTGGCACAGGTAGCAATCAGCCCCAGCATTTT
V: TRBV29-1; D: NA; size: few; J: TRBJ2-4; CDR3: CSVGQGDLLAKNIQYF; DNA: TGCAGCGTAGGCCAGGGTGACCTACTAGCCAAAAACATTCAGTACTTC
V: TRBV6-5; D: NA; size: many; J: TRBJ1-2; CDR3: CASSYLAQTDYGYTF; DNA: TGTGCCAGCAGTTATTTAGCACAGACCGACTATGGCTACACCTTC
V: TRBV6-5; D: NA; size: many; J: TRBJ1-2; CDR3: CASSFLTDYGYTF; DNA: TGTGCCAGCAGTTTCTTGACGGACTATGGCTACACCTTC
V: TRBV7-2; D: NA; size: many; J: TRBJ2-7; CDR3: CASSLVALEQYF; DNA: TGTGCCAGCAGCTTGGTGGCCCTAGAGCAGTACTTC
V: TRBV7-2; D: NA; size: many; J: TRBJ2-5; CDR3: CASSMAGLKETQYF; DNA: TGTGCCAGCAGTATGGCAGGGCTTAAGGAGACCCAGTACTTC
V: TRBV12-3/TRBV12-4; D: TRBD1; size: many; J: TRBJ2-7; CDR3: CASTLTGGMGYEQYF; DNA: TGTGCCAGCACTCTGACAGGGGGAATGGGGTACGAGCAGTACTTC